This is a list of T cell receptor beta chains from one sample in a study of post-analysis software for immune sequencing data. TCRdb passed the PCR reads through MiXCR, listing each CDR3 protein once. The table has around 400,000 distinct CDR3 sequences, 39% seen once. The sample was blood. The receptor source for this set is a girl aged 2-10 years with multiple sclerosis. Both conserved end residues are part of each CDR3. Fields, in order: clone size, V gene, D gene, J gene, CDR3 protein, CDR3 DNA. The D gene is left open where the match is weak. Clone size is not always given. Where it is, it says once, few, many or a class for expanded clones.

few	TRBV20-1	TRBD1	TRBJ2-5	CSASPGQGAKETQYF	TGCAGTGCTAGTCCTGGACAGGGGGCGAAGGAGACCCAGTACTTC
NA	TRBV10-2	NA	TRBJ1-1	CASTFPGAGRKDTEAFF	TGCGCCAGCACCTTCCCAGGGGCAGGCCGGAAGGACACTGAAGCTTTCTTT
NA	TRBV20-1	TRBD1	TRBJ2-1	CSAGDRVSYNEQFF	TGCAGTGCTGGGGACAGGGTATCCTACAATGAGCAGTTCTTC
NA	TRBV6-6	TRBD1	TRBJ1-4	CASRYGTGGEKLFF	TGTGCCAGCAGGTACGGGACAGGGGGTGAAAAACTGTTTTTT
NA	TRBV7-9	TRBD1	TRBJ1-4	CASSGGGGTAKLFF	TGTGCCAGCAGCGGTGGTGGGGGGACAGCGAAACTGTTTTTT
NA	TRBV5-6	NA	TRBJ2-3	CADSPGGNGTDTQYF	TGTGCCGATTCCCCCGGCGGGAATGGGACAGATACGCAGTATTTT
NA	TRBV10-3	TRBD1	TRBJ1-2	CAISPQGGYGYTF	TGTGCCATCAGCCCGCAGGGGGGCTATGGCTACACCTTC
many	TRBV7-8	TRBD1	TRBJ1-5	CASSLRRTGQGFPINQPQHF	TGTGCCAGCAGCTTACGCCGAACTGGACAGGGTTTCCCTATTAATCAGCCCCAGCATTTT
NA	TRBV2	NA	TRBJ1-4	CASKVAQVNEKLFF	TGTGCCAGCAAGGTAGCACAGGTTAATGAAAAACTGTTTTTT
NA	TRBV28	TRBD1	TRBJ2-5	CASSSATGVETQYF	TGTGCCAGCAGTTCCGCGACAGGGGTTGAGACCCAGTACTTC
NA	TRBV18	NA	TRBJ2-1	CASSPTYKSGVDEQFF	TGTGCCAGCTCACCTACCTATAAGTCGGGAGTAGATGAGCAGTTCTTC
few	TRBV20-1	TRBD2	TRBJ2-7	CSARGLPWLGEGLYEQYF	TGCAGTGCTAGAGGGTTGCCGTGGCTAGGGGAGGGGCTGTACGAGCAGTACTTC
NA	TRBV29-1	TRBD1	TRBJ1-1	CSVEGGQGITGAFF	TGCAGCGTTGAAGGGGGACAGGGGATTACTGGGGCTTTCTTT
NA	TRBV5-1	NA	TRBJ2-1	CASSLASAIGDEQFF	TGCGCCAGCAGCTTGGCGTCGGCGATTGGCGATGAGCAGTTCTTC
once	TRBV12-5	NA	TRBJ1-5	CASGHNQHQHF	TGTGCTAGTGGTCACAATCAGCACCAGCATTTT
many	TRBV20-1	TRBD2	TRBJ2-3	CSASGLADTDTQYF	TGCAGTGCTAGTGGACTAGCGGATACAGATACGCAGTATTTT
NA	TRBV28	TRBD2	TRBJ2-1	CASSSAGAEGNEQFF	TGTGCCAGCAGTTCAGCGGGAGCTGAGGGCAATGAGCAGTTCTTC
NA	TRBV6-2/TRBV6-3	NA	TRBJ2-1	CASSYVDNEQFF	TGTGCCAGCAGTTACGTTGACAATGAGCAGTTCTTC
NA	TRBV12-3/TRBV12-4	NA	TRBJ1-2	CASSYNRDRSYGYTF	TGTGCCAGCAGTTACAACAGGGATCGAAGCTATGGCTACACCTTC
NA	TRBV7-3	TRBD2	TRBJ2-1	CASSGKLAGYNEQFF	TGTGCCAGCAGCGGGAAACTAGCGGGCTACAATGAGCAGTTCTTC
few	TRBV29-1	TRBD2	TRBJ2-1	CSVLGLAGYNEQFF	TGCAGCGTCCTCGGACTAGCGGGGTACAATGAGCAGTTCTTC
few	TRBV4-3	NA	TRBJ2-1	CASSPSKDSYNEQFF	TGCGCCAGCAGCCCGTCGAAGGACTCCTACAATGAGCAGTTCTTC
few	TRBV29-1	TRBD1	TRBJ2-5	CSVRTGGKTQYF	TGCAGCGTCCGGACAGGGGGAAAGACCCAGTACTTC
few	TRBV9	NA	TRBJ1-2	CASSVGEQTLYVGYTF	TGTGCCAGCAGCGTAGGGGAACAGACTCTCTACGTTGGCTACACCTTC
NA	TRBV30	TRBD2	TRBJ2-2	CALTRASGTGELFF	TGTGCCTTAACTAGAGCTAGCGGTACCGGGGAGCTGTTTTTT
few	TRBV18	NA	TRBJ1-2	CASSPDRMPYGYTF	TGTGCCAGCTCACCAGACAGGATGCCCTATGGCTACACCTTC
NA	TRBV7-2	NA	TRBJ2-3	CASSLLGGASTDTQYF	TGTGCCAGCAGCTTATTAGGTGGGGCCAGCACAGATACGCAGTATTTT
few	TRBV5-1	NA	TRBJ1-6	CASSFTGEESPLHF	TGCGCCAGCAGCTTTACTGGGGAAGAATCACCCCTCCACTTT
few	TRBV9	NA	TRBJ2-5	CASSAGTPQETQYF	TGTGCCAGCAGCGCCGGGACCCCTCAAGAGACCCAGTACTTC
few	TRBV20-1	TRBD1	TRBJ1-6	CSAMYRGRGNSPLHF	TGCAGTGCTATGTACAGGGGGCGCGGGAATTCACCCCTCCACTTT
few	TRBV5-1	NA	TRBJ1-2	CLTPRDTNYGYTF	TGCCTAACCCCCCGGGACACCAACTATGGCTACACCTTC
NA	TRBV15	TRBD1	TRBJ1-5	CATSSDREKDQPQHF	TGTGCCACCAGCAGTGACAGGGAGAAGGATCAGCCCCAGCATTTT
few	TRBV2	TRBD1	TRBJ1-2	CASSEALRDRAYGYTF	TGTGCCAGCAGTGAAGCACTCCGGGACAGGGCCTATGGCTACACCTTC
NA	TRBV11-2	NA	TRBJ1-5	CASSGPGPQPQHF	TGTGCCAGCAGCGGACCGGGGCCACAGCCCCAGCATTTT
few	TRBV6-5	NA	TRBJ1-5	CASSPHGVNRNQPQHF	TGTGCCAGCAGCCCCCACGGGGTTAACCGCAATCAGCCCCAGCATTTT
few	TRBV28	TRBD1	TRBJ2-3	CASSPLGQGAADTQYF	TGTGCCAGCAGTCCCCTGGGACAGGGGGCAGCAGATACGCAGTATTTT
few	TRBV6-5	TRBD1	TRBJ1-2	CASKQGFYGYTF	TGTGCCAGCAAACAGGGGTTCTATGGCTACACCTTC
NA	TRBV29-1	TRBD1	TRBJ2-5	CSADRGVRETQYF	TGCAGCGCCGACAGGGGGGTTCGTGAGACCCAGTACTTC
NA	TRBV12-3/TRBV12-4	NA	TRBJ2-7	CASTPRSGYGCEQYF	TGTGCCAGCACTCCCAGGTCGGGATACGGGTGCGAGCAGTACTTC
NA	TRBV29-1	TRBD1	TRBJ2-1	CSARGTGGYNEQFF	TGCAGCGCGAGAGGGACAGGGGGCTACAATGAGCAGTTCTTC
NA	TRBV7-2	TRBD2	TRBJ2-1	CASSLAPGTSSFNEQFF	TGTGCCAGCAGCTTAGCCCCCGGGACTAGCTCCTTCAATGAGCAGTTCTTC
NA	TRBV20-1	NA	TRBJ2-7	CSVMPGPQHTYEQYF	TGCAGTGTTATGCCGGGACCACAACACACCTACGAGCAGTACTTC
NA	TRBV29-1	NA	TRBJ1-2	CSVEGASPGYTF	TGCAGCGTTGAGGGTGCGTCCCCGGGCTACACCTTC
few	TRBV3-1	TRBD1	TRBJ2-3	CASSHDPGQSTDTQYF	TGTGCCAGCAGCCACGACCCGGGACAGAGCACAGATACGCAGTATTTT
few	TRBV29-1	TRBD1	TRBJ2-7	CSVEAGQGTYEQYF	TGCAGCGTTGAGGCGGGACAGGGCACCTACGAGCAGTACTTC
few	TRBV29-1	TRBD2	TRBJ2-7	CSVEGTSGASYEQYF	TGCAGCGTTGAAGGGACTAGCGGGGCTAGCTACGAGCAGTACTTC
NA	TRBV7-8	NA	TRBJ1-4	CASSLAGTREKLFF	TGTGCCAGCAGCTTAGCAGGGACCCGTGAAAAACTGTTTTTT
few	TRBV18	NA	TRBJ1-2	CASSPIIDRSGLMEHTF	TGTGCCAGCTCACCAATAATTGACCGGTCGGGGCTTATGGAGCACACCTTC
once	TRBV3-1	NA	TRBJ2-7	CASSPGTLPYEQYF	TGTGCCAGCAGCCCAGGGACTCTTCCCTACGAGCAGTACTTC